These T cell receptor beta chains were read from a single sample in a study of cytomegalovirus exposure and HLA in healthy donors. The table came from immunoSEQ multiplex PCR; TCRdb's copy has only in-frame clones and leaves some out. The sample has more than 95,000 clones; approximately 12% are singletons. Sequenced material: PBMCs. The source is a man in his forties in good health and CMV-seropositive. Both conserved end residues are part of each CDR3. Fields, in order: J gene, V gene, clone size, D gene, CDR3 DNA, CDR3 protein. D genes are given only for firm matches. Clone size, where shown, is once, few, many, or a class for clones that have expanded.

TRBJ2-7	TRBV18	.	TRBD2	TGTGCCAGCTCACCCAGGACTAGCGGGTCGTACGAGCAGTACTTC	CASSPRTSGSYEQYF
TRBJ1-1	TRBV6-1	.	.	TGTGCCAGCAGTCTGACCTTTCGGGGCACTGAAGCTTTCTTT	CASSLTFRGTEAFF
TRBJ2-7	TRBV18	.	.	TGTGCCAGCTCACCACCGTCAGTTCCCCACGAGCAGTACTTC	CASSPPSVPHEQYF
TRBJ2-7	TRBV5-1	.	.	TGCGCCAGCAGCTTGGCCGGAGCAGGGGCGCGATCCTACGAGCAGTACTTC	CASSLAGAGARSYEQYF
TRBJ2-7	TRBV15	few	TRBD2	TGTGCCACCAGCAGAGGCCGGGGGGGCCTTAAGAAGCAGTACTTC	CATSRGRGGLKKQYF
TRBJ2-6	TRBV27	.	TRBD1	TGTGCCAGCAGTCCTACCTCTCCTAGGACAGGGGTGCCCGCTGGGGCCAACGTCCTGACTTTC	CASSPTSPRTGVPAGANVLTF
TRBJ2-5	TRBV25-1	.	.	TGTGCCAGCAGTCCACACTCCGGGGTGAAGGGTGAGACCCAGTACTTC	CASSPHSGVKGETQYF
TRBJ2-7	TRBV7-6	few	.	TGTGCCAGCAGCCAAAACTCCCAGCTGAGCGCCTACGAGCAGTACTTC	CASSQNSQLSAYEQYF
TRBJ2-3	TRBV28	few	TRBD2	TGTGCCAGCAGTCCTAGCGGTAGAGGAGGGGATTTT	CASSPSGRGGDF
TRBJ2-1	TRBV1	few	.	TGCACCAGCAGCCTCCTGCGCGGGCCTTGCAACAATGAGCAGTTCTTC	CTSSLLRGPCNNEQFF
TRBJ2-7	TRBV7-9	few	TRBD2	TGTGCCAGCAGCCTCACTAGCGGCGAGCAGTACTTC	CASSLTSGEQYF
TRBJ1-5	TRBV7-2	few	TRBD1	TGTGCCAGCAGCCCGGGACAGATTAGCAATCAGCCCCAGCATTTT	CASSPGQISNQPQHF
TRBJ2-7	TRBV11-2	.	.	TGTGCCAGCAGCTTAGCGGGGTTTTACGAGCAGTACTTC	CASSLAGFYEQYF
TRBJ2-2	TRBV10-1	.	TRBD1	TGCGCCAGCAAACCGGGACAGGACACCGGGGAGCTGTTTTTT	CASKPGQDTGELFF
TRBJ2-2	TRBV9	few	TRBD1	TGTGCCAGCAGCGCCCCGGGGACAGGCCGGACCGGGGAGCTGTTTTTT	CASSAPGTGRTGELFF
TRBJ1-1	TRBV19	few	TRBD1	TGTGCCAGTAGGCCGGGACAGCTGAACACTGAAGCTTTCTTT	CASRPGQLNTEAFF
TRBJ2-7	TRBV28	few	TRBD1	TGTGGTTCCCGGGACAGGGGGTACCTGGAGTACTTC	CGSRDRGYLEYF
TRBJ2-7	TRBV4-1	many	TRBD2	TGCGCCAGCAGCCAAGAGTGGGCTAGCGGACTCTACGAGCAGTACTTC	CASSQEWASGLYEQYF
TRBJ1-5	TRBV6-1	few	.	TGTGCCAGCAGACAGGACCCTCAGCCCCAGCATTTT	CASRQDPQPQHF
TRBJ1-1	TRBV28	.	TRBD1	TGTGCCAGCAGTCAGCCTATAAAACGACAGGGTCTGACTGAAGCTTTCTTT	CASSQPIKRQGLTEAFF
TRBJ2-7	TRBV6-4	few	TRBD1	TGTGCCAGCAGCTCCGGGACAGGCTCCTACGAGCAGTACTTC	CASSSGTGSYEQYF
TRBJ2-1	TRBV6-1	few	TRBD2	TGTGCCAGCAGTGAAGAGGTAGAGCGGGAGAAAACCTACAATGAGCAGTTCTTC	CASSEEVEREKTYNEQFF
TRBJ1-5	TRBV2	.	.	TGTGCCAGCAGTCAGGGTGTCAATCAGCCCCAGCATTTT	CASSQGVNQPQHF
TRBJ2-5	TRBV25-1	few	.	TGTGCCAGCAGTGAATTCGGCGGGAAAGAGACCCAGTACTTC	CASSEFGGKETQYF
TRBJ2-7	TRBV6-1	.	.	TGTGCCAGTAAGGGACTGACTACCTACGAGCAGTACTTC	CASKGLTTYEQYF
TRBJ2-3	TRBV30	few	TRBD2	TGTGCCTGGGGTGCTAGCGGGACTAGCGGGTCTTCTACGCAGTATTTT	CAWGASGTSGSSTQYF
TRBJ2-1	TRBV19	.	TRBD2	TGTGCCTGCAGTACGCGGACTAGTCATGAGCAGTTCTTC	CACSTRTSHEQFF
TRBJ1-1	TRBV29-1	.	.	TGCAGCGTTGATCACGGGGACACTGAAGCTTTCTTT	CSVDHGDTEAFF
TRBJ2-1	TRBV7-2	few	TRBD1	TGTGCCAGCAGCTTAGTTACAGGGGCCCTCAATGAGCAGTTCTTC	CASSLVTGALNEQFF
TRBJ2-2	TRBV2	.	TRBD2	TGTGCCAGCACTAGCGGGAGGGCCGCGAACACCGGGGAGCTGTTTTTT	CASTSGRAANTGELFF
TRBJ1-1	TRBV12-5	few	.	TGTGCTAGTGGTTTGGACTATCCTGAAGCTTTCTTT	CASGLDYPEAFF
TRBJ2-1	TRBV27	.	.	TGTGCCAGCAGCCCCTACAAGAGAACCGGGAGTTACAATGAGCAGTTCTTC	CASSPYKRTGSYNEQFF
TRBJ2-7	TRBV2	.	TRBD1	TGTGCCAGCAGTGTCCTCGGGACAGGAATGGGTGGGCAGTACTTC	CASSVLGTGMGGQYF
TRBJ2-3	TRBV5-4	.	TRBD2	TGTGCCAGCAGCTTGGGACTAGCGGGAGGTACAGATACGCAGTATTTT	CASSLGLAGGTDTQYF
TRBJ2-1	TRBV5-1	.	TRBD1	TGCGCCAGCAGCCCGGGACAGGGTGGGGACAATGAGCAGTTCTTC	CASSPGQGGDNEQFF
TRBJ2-1	TRBV7-3	.	TRBD2	TGTGCCAGCAGCTTACGAACTAGCGGGATCAATGAGCAGTTCTTC	CASSLRTSGINEQFF